The 30 T cell receptor beta chains listed next were all sequenced from one sample in a study of blood T cells in healthy people across ages. Primers used in a second PCR of roughly 6 to 11 cycles were a sample-barcoded 5' primer and a J-beta primer mix. TCRdb reanalysed the 5' RACE reads using MiXCR and keeps one entry per CDR3 protein. The sample has hundreds of thousands of distinct CDR3 sequences, about 54% seen once. The sample taken for sequencing was blood. These receptors were collected from a man between 60 and 75 years old in good health.

This clonotype was observed once. This rearrangement joins TRBV6-6 to TRBJ2-7, with D perhaps matching TRBD1 or TRBD2 (5 bases each). Germline loops: CDR1 MNHNY, CDR2 SVGAGI (reference sequence). Trimming removed 6 bases at V and 3 bases at J, with 18 bases between. The CDR3 is 15 residues long. The CDR3 loop is CASSLQGTDFYEQYF. The DNA of the CDR3 is TGTGCCAGCAGCCTCCAAGGGACCGACTTCTACGAGCAGTACTTC.

The table lists this clonotype with a few counts. CDR3 amino acids: CASSLGGGPHEQYF. For the CDR3, the DNA is TGTGCCAGCAGCTTGGGGGGGGGACCCCACGAGCAGTACTTC. V usage is TRBV5-5 and J usage is TRBJ2-7, with TRBD2 matching 7 bases. The CDR3 sequence is 14 residues long. In germline, CDR1 is SGHKS, CDR2 YYEKEE (reference sequence). Losses at the gene ends were 0 bases for V and 5 bases for J; bases not matched to a gene: 5.

This clonotype showed up just once. The chain recombines TRBV11-2 with TRBJ2-3, with D perhaps given as TRBD1 or TRBD2 (5 bases each). Per germline, CDR1 SGHAT and CDR2 FQNNGV. This CDR3 has 14 residues. The V end lost 4 bases, the J end lost 8 bases, and 16 bases lay between the germline ends. This CDR3 reads CASSSPSVGGTQYF. The CDR3 DNA sequence: TGTGCCAGCAGCTCCCCGTCCGTTGGGGGTACGCAGTATTTT.

This clonotype has more than one count but fewer than ten. The chain has TRBV28 and TRBJ1-2, with no clear D. Germline lookup yields CDR1 MDHEN and CDR2 SYDVKM. V lost 1 base to trimming and J lost 4 bases, with 10 bases between them. The CDR3 spans 14 residues. Written as DNA, the CDR3 is TGTGCCAGCAGTTTATCAGGAGACACCTATGGCTACACCTTC. It codes for CASSLSGDTYGYTF.

The chain is built from TRBV3-1 and TRBJ2-4; D is unresolved. The end of the DNA is better explained by TRBJ2-7, so the J call may be wrong. CDR1 LGHDT and CDR2 YNNKEL come from the germline V gene (reference sequence). This CDR3 comprises 12 residues. The CDR3 coding sequence is TGTGCCAGCAGCCAAGGCATGTACGAGCAGTACTTC. It is translated as CASSQGMYEQYF.

The V gene is TRBV5-1, the J gene TRBJ2-4; D is perhaps TRBD1 or TRBD2 (6 bases each). Matching the DNA end better, TRBJ2-7 makes the J call doubtful. This CDR3 is built from 14 residues. Germline CDR1 and CDR2: SGHRS and YFSETQ. The CDR3 coding sequence is TGCGCCAGCAGGGTCGGGGGCGAACCCTACGAGCAGTACTTC. This gives the protein CASRVGGEPYEQYF.

The V call is TRBV18, the J call TRBJ1-1; 9 nucleotides agree with TRBD1. The CDR3 contains 14 residues. Germline CDR1 is KGHSH and CDR2 is LQKENI. V lost 4 bases and J lost 6; bases outside the gene matches: 6. Here the CDR3 DNA reads TGTGCCAGCTCACGGGACAGGGACCGCCCTGAAGCTTTCTTT. Protein sequence: CASSRDRDRPEAFF.

The rearrangement joins TRBV10-3 to TRBJ2-4, with 9 bases that match TRBD2. Germline CDR1 reads ENHRY; CDR2 reads SYGVKD. The V and J ends lost 4 bases and 7 bases, in that order; junction bases with no gene match: 8. This CDR3 is built from 15 residues. As DNA, the CDR3 is TGTGCCATCAGTGTTGGCGGGGGGGCCGGGAACATTCAGTACTTC. The encoded protein is CAISVGGGAGNIQYF.

The chain has TRBV6-5 and TRBJ2-5; D is perhaps TRBD2 (5 bases). The CDR3 is made up of 16 amino acids. CDR1 and CDR2 (germline): MNHEY, SVGAGI. The ends were cut back, 2 bases at V and 3 bases at J, with 16 bases in the middle. CDR3 sequence: CASSYDVRVREETQYF. The CDR3 nucleotides are TGTGCCAGCAGTTACGACGTGCGGGTTAGGGAAGAGACCCAGTACTTC.

The V gene is TRBV6-5, the J gene TRBJ2-4; 8 nucleotides line up with TRBD1. Germline lookup yields CDR1 MNHEY and CDR2 SVGAGI. V dropped 2 bases and J dropped 1; count of bases not matched to a gene: 4. CDR3 length equals 16 residues. The CDR3 is CASSYGQGAAKNIQYF. The CDR3 bases are TGTGCCAGCAGTTACGGGCAGGGGGCGGCCAAAAACATTCAGTACTTC.

The V and J genes are TRBV5-1 and TRBJ2-2; TRBD2 matches at 10 bases. Germline V gives CDR1 SGHRS, CDR2 YFSETQ. J gave up 5 bases and V 0 bases, and 4 bases lay outside the gene matches. The CDR3 is made up of 16 amino acids. CDR3 loop: CASSLDSGGYTGELFF. In nucleotides, the CDR3 is TGCGCCAGCAGCTTGGATAGCGGGGGGTATACCGGGGAGCTGTTTTTT.

The chain carries TRBV12-3 or TRBV12-4 and TRBJ1-5, with D perhaps matching TRBD1 (5 bases). The V gene lost 6 bases and the J gene lost 5 bases, with 8 bases spanning the gap. This CDR3 region has 12 residues. The DNA for the CDR3 is TGTGCCAGCAGCCGGGACCATCAGCCCCAGCATTTT. Its translation: CASSRDHQPQHF.

This chain uses TRBV12-3 or TRBV12-4 with TRBJ2-7; 12 bases align to TRBD2. TRBJ2-5 explains the end of the DNA better; the J call may be wrong. The CDR3 extends over 16 amino acids. The CDR3 is CASSFGLAGGTETQYF. The DNA for the CDR3 is TGTGCCAGCAGTTTTGGGCTAGCGGGGGGGACAGAGACCCAGTACTTC.

This sequence joins TRBV11-2 and TRBJ2-1; TRBD2 agrees at 11 bases. V dropped 2 bases and J dropped 6; count of bases not matched to a gene: 9. The CDR3 extends over 17 amino acids. Germline lookup yields CDR1 SGHAT and CDR2 FQNNGV. The CDR3 is CASSLMNSGGAGNEQFF. CDR3 DNA sequence: TGTGCCAGCAGCTTAATGAATAGCGGGGGGGCCGGCAATGAGCAGTTCTTC.

This clonotype showed up just a few times. The chain is built from TRBV6-2 or TRBV6-3 and TRBJ1-5, with D possibly being TRBD1 (5 bases). CDR1 and CDR2 (germline): MNHEY, SVGEGT. The CDR3 has 15 residues. V was trimmed by 4 bases and J by 8 bases, leaving 18 bases between them. In DNA form, the CDR3 reads TGTGCCAGCAGTTCAAATGCAGGGTACTGGAAGCCCCAGCATTTT. Its protein is CASSSNAGYWKPQHF.

This sequence joins TRBV28 and TRBJ1-2, with D maybe TRBD1 (5 bases). This CDR3 is built from 14 residues. In germline, CDR1 is MDHEN, CDR2 SYDVKM. Trimming pared 3 bases from V and 1 base from J, leaving 9 bases between. The CDR3 region is CASSFRVDNYGYTF. Written as DNA, the CDR3 is TGTGCCAGCAGTTTCAGGGTGGATAACTATGGCTACACCTTC.

About this clonotype: Germline and junction disagree at one end, which may indicate a read error. The rearrangement links TRBV29-1 to TRBJ2-3; 8 nucleotides match TRBD2. This CDR3 comprises 14 residues. The V gene's germline CDR1 is SQVTM and CDR2 ANQGSEA. The CDR3: CSAEGGGSTDTQYF. As DNA, the CDR3 is TGCAGCGCTGAAGGCGGGGGGAGCACAGATACGCAGTATTTT.

This clonotype was observed once. The rearrangement links TRBV20-1 to TRBJ2-3; D gene unclear. V lost 6 bases, J lost 5 bases, and 21 bases lay in between. The germline gives CDR1 DFQATT, CDR2 SNEGSKA (reference sequence). This CDR3 comprises 15 residues. CDR3 nucleotides: TGCAGTGCCAAAGCTGGGGATATGGCACGAGATACGCAGTATTTT. Its translation: CSAKAGDMARDTQYF.

Notes on this clonotype: A junction end diverges from the germline sequence, so it may reflect a read error. This rearrangement joins TRBV4-1 to TRBJ2-5; D call uncertain. This CDR3 is built from 13 residues. The V gene's germline CDR1 is MGHRA and CDR2 YSYEKL. The CDR3 DNA follows: TGCGCCAGCAGCCAGGCCTCACAAGAGACTCAGTACTTC. Protein: CASSQASQETQYF.

This clonotype was observed a handful of times. This chain connects TRBV3-1 to TRBJ2-1; 8 nucleotides agree with TRBD2. CDR1 is LGHDT and CDR2 is YNNKEL in the germline V gene (reference sequence). CDR3 length: 15 amino acids. Trimming at V came to 3 bases and at J to 6 bases, leaving 7 bases not matched to a gene. This CDR3 reads CASSQAGTRANEQFF. The CDR3 DNA sequence: TGTGCCAGCAGCCAGGCCGGGACTAGGGCCAATGAGCAGTTCTTC.

This chain connects TRBV4-1 to TRBJ2-5, with 8 bases aligning to TRBD2. Germline V gives CDR1 MGHRA, CDR2 YSYEKL. Unmatched junction bases numbered 1, after V lost 1 base and J lost 3 bases. The CDR3 contains 14 residues. The CDR3 loop is CASSQGGGKETQYF. The CDR3 nucleotides are TGCGCCAGCAGCCAAGGCGGGGGGAAAGAGACCCAGTACTTC.

The chain has TRBV5-1 and TRBJ2-1, with TRBD2 matching 7 bases. V dropped 0 bases and J dropped 6; count of bases not matched to a gene: 15. This CDR3 is 18 amino acids long. Germline V CDR1 and CDR2: SGHRS, YFSETQ. The CDR3 DNA reads as TGCGCCAGCAGCTTGGGATTCAGTGGGAGGGTTAAGACCAATGAGCAGTTCTTC. Amino acids: CASSLGFSGRVKTNEQFF.

The chain carries TRBV7-9 and TRBJ2-3; a possible D gene is TRBD1 (8 bases). V lost 3 bases and J 2 bases, leaving 15 bases between the germline ends. CDR3 length: 16 amino acids. The germline V gene has CDR1 SEHNR and CDR2 FQNEAQ (reference sequence). CDR3 amino acids: CASSLGGTGSTDTQYF. The CDR3 nucleotides read TGTGCCAGCAGCTTGGGGGGGACAGGATCCACAGATACGCAGTATTTT.

The rearrangement uses TRBV6-6 and TRBJ1-2; no definite D call. The CDR3 is made up of 14 amino acids. V was cut by 4 bases and J by 5 bases, with 14 bases left in between. The germline CDR1 and CDR2 sequences are MNHNY and SVGAGI (reference sequence). The CDR3 DNA reads as TGTGCCAGCAGTTCCCAGGAGGCTGGGTATGGCTACACCTTC. This encodes CASSSQEAGYGYTF.

The V gene is TRBV9, the J gene TRBJ2-1; weak D call: TRBD2 (6 bases). The CDR3 is 13 amino acids. The V gene lost 3 bases and the J gene lost 8 bases, with 12 bases spanning the gap. Per the germline V gene, CDR1 is SGDLS and CDR2 is YYNGEE. This CDR3 is CASSGRGLDEQFF. Here the CDR3 DNA reads TGTGCCAGCAGCGGGAGGGGTTTGGATGAGCAGTTCTTC.

This clonotype has a handful of counts. J is TRBJ2-5 and V is TRBV7-2, with unresolved D. CDR3 size: 16 residues. V lost 5 bases and J lost 2, with 18 bases in between. Germline V gene data show CDR1 as SGHTA and CDR2 as FQGNSA. The CDR3 spells CASSQDAGLRQETQYF. The CDR3 region has the DNA TGTGCCAGCAGCCAAGACGCCGGGCTAAGACAAGAGACCCAGTACTTC.

Written as DNA, the CDR3 is TGTGCCAGCAGCTTGGGACTCCGCGACCGATACCTCCAAGAGACCCAGTACTTC. Protein: CASSLGLRDRYLQETQYF. The chain joins TRBV5-5 to TRBJ2-5; D is undetermined. V dropped 0 bases and J dropped 1 base, with 19 bases sitting between them. Germline CDR1 reads SGHKS; CDR2 reads YYEKEE (reference sequence). The CDR3 runs to 18 residues. The full variable domain, with the rest looked up from reference TRBV5-5 and TRBJ2-5, is DAGVTQSPTHLIKTRGQQVTLRCSPISGHKSVSWYQQVLGQGPQFIFQYYEKEERGRGNFPDRFSARQFPNYSSELNVNALLLGDSALYLCASSLGLRDRYLQETQYFGPGTRLLVL.

This clonotype was counted only a few times. The rearrangement joins TRBV5-5 to TRBJ2-3, with no clear D. V was clipped by 7 bases and J by 5 bases, with 14 bases between them. The CDR3 is made up of 13 amino acids. Germline loops: CDR1 SGHKS, CDR2 YYEKEE (reference sequence). For the CDR3, the DNA is TGTGCCAGCGGACCCCCGGTTGGAGATACGCAGTATTTT. This sequence encodes CASGPPVGDTQYF.

The chain couples TRBV20-1 to TRBJ2-1; 9 bases align to TRBD2. CDR1 and CDR2 (germline): DFQATT, SNEGSKA (reference sequence). Germline trimming cut 3 bases from V and 4 bases from J; bases unmatched to any gene: 7. This CDR3 comprises 15 residues. In DNA form, the CDR3 reads TGCAGTGCTAGGGTGCGGGGGGGCAGGTACAATGAGCAGTTCTTC. Translated, it gives CSARVRGGRYNEQFF.

A remark on this clonotype: A read error may produce the germline difference seen at one junction end. The genes are TRBV12-3 or TRBV12-4 and TRBJ2-3; 9 bases fit TRBD2. The CDR3 covers 15 residues. Here the CDR3 DNA reads TGTGTCAGCAGTTTTGGCGGGGGGGCCATAGATACGCAGTATTTT. This gives the protein CVSSFGGGAIDTQYF.